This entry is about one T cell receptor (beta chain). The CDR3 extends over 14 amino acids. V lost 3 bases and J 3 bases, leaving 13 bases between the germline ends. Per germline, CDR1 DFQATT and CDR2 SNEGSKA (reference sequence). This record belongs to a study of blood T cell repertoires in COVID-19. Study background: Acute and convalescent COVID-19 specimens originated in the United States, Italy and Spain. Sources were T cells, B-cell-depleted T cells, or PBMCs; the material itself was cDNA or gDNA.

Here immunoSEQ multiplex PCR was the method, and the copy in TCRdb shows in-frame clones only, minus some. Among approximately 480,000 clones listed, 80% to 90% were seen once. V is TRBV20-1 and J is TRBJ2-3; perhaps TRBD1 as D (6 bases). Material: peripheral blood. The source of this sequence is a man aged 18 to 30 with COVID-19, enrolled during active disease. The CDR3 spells CSASGRGGTDTQYF. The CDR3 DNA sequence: TGCAGTGCTAGTGGCAGGGGCGGGACAGATACGCAGTATTTT.